This T cell receptor beta chain derives from a study of T cell changes during pregnancy in multiple sclerosis. TCRdb's copy holds only in-frame clones and misses some; the assay was immunoSEQ multiplex PCR. The table has 40,000 to 55,000 clones, roughly 88% seen once. Germline assignment: CDR1 SGHDT and CDR2 YYEEEE. After removal of 0 bases from V and 7 bases from J, the junction contained 4 bases not matched to a gene. This CDR3 has 16 amino acids. This specimen consisted of peripheral blood, obtained in the second trimester of pregnancy. The J gene is TRBJ1-6, the V gene TRBV5-6, with 10 bases that match TRBD1. This TCR was sampled from a female donor in good health, enrolled as a control in a pregnancy study. The CDR3 DNA sequence: TGTGCCAGCAGCTTGGGACAGGGGGCGGACAATTCACCCCTCCACTTT. It translates to CASSLGQGADNSPLHF.